A single sample gave rise to the 4 T cell receptor beta chains below, sequenced in a study of blood T cells in healthy people across ages. A second PCR of roughly 7 to 11 cycles used a sample-barcoded 5' primer and a J-beta primer mix. TCRdb re-called the 5' RACE reads with MiXCR, one entry per CDR3 protein. The sample has roughly 1.4 million distinct CDR3 sequences; around 55% are singletons. Specimen: blood. These receptors all stem from a man younger than 35 in good health.

This clonotype was seen only once. The chain couples TRBV20-1 to TRBJ2-5, with 9 bases fitting TRBD1. The better agreement between TRBJ2-7 and the DNA end casts doubt on the J call. Looked up from germline, CDR1 is DFQATT and CDR2 is SNEGSKA (reference sequence). The CDR3 loop spans 16 amino acids. CDR3 in DNA: TGCAGTGCTCCAAAGCCGGGACAGGGTGTCTCGTACGAGCAGTACTTC. Translating it yields CSAPKPGQGVSYEQYF.

V is TRBV15 and J is TRBJ1-5; no clear D gene. In germline, CDR1 is LNHNV, CDR2 YYDKDF (reference sequence). Trimming left V 0 bases short and J 1 base short, with 10 bases between. The length of the CDR3 is 16 residues. DNA for the CDR3: TGTGCCACCAGCAGAGAAAGGGATAACAGCAATCAGCCCCAGCATTTT. Translated: CATSRERDNSNQPQHF.

This clonotype appeared a few times. CDR3 amino acids: CASISDRGSPLHF. In DNA form, the CDR3 reads TGTGCCAGCATTTCCGACAGGGGCTCACCCCTCCACTTT. The V and J genes are TRBV6-6 and TRBJ1-6, with 8 bases matching TRBD1. After removal of 7 bases from V and 10 bases from J, the junction contained 6 bases not matched to a gene. The CDR3 has 13 amino acids. Germline-derived CDR1 and CDR2 are MNHNY and SVGAGI (reference sequence).

The genes are TRBV6-5 and TRBJ2-2; no reliable D call. The germline gives CDR1 MNHEY, CDR2 SVGAGI. The CDR3 sequence is 13 residues long. The V and J ends lost 3 bases and 9 bases respectively, with 11 bases between them. CDR3 sequence (DNA): TGTGCCAGCAGTTATGGTGGGCCTTGGGAGCTGTTTTTT. This encodes CASSYGGPWELFF.